This TCR beta chain was captured in a study of T cells after yellow fever vaccination. Study conclusions and caveats: Within FACS-sorted repertoires, abundant clonotypes contaminating from the bulk population could be present.

TCRdb independently ran MiXCR on the 5' RACE reads; one entry per CDR3 protein. This sample carries about 340,000 distinct CDR3 sequences, under 15% of them seen once, and the ten largest clones take approximately 3.4%. The germline CDR1 and CDR2 sequences are SGHNT and YYREEE (reference sequence). V was clipped by 1 base and J by 9 bases, with 11 bases between them. There are 14 residues in the CDR3. This clonotype was counted only a few times. Its matching antigen is unknown. The sequencing here drew on CD4+ T cells sorted from PBMCs, taken 15 days after the yellow fever booster vaccination. The chain uses TRBV5-4 and TRBJ1-6; D remains ambiguous. The TCR sequence derives from a man between 18 and 35 years old who received the YFV17D yellow fever vaccine. The CDR3 sequence is CASSLIEVGSPLHF. The DNA of the CDR3 is TGTGCCAGCAGCTTGATTGAAGTGGGTTCACCCCTCCACTTT.